This TCR beta chain is from a study of T cell repertoires in cytomegalovirus infection. In the study overall: Public TCR beta signatures marked donors with CMV infection and the matching HLA.

MiXCR was run by TCRdb on the reads, yielding one entry per CDR3 protein. The sample contains some 440,000 distinct CDR3 sequences, approximately 33% of which appear only once. Study outcomes and limitations: Dominating the ex vivo response were TCR beta clonotypes that were CMV-specific and HLA-C-restricted.

This clonotype was counted only a few times. The antigen is undetermined. J lost 4 bases, V lost 5 bases, and 0 bases had no gene match. The germline V gene has CDR1 SQVTM and CDR2 ANQGSEA. This CDR3 region has 11 residues. Sequences were obtained from PBMCs. The receptor was isolated from a human donor in good health (CMV status not recorded). Some clones in this sample may be carry-over from other donors' samples. This sequence joins TRBV29-1 and TRBJ1-1; 8 nucleotides line up with TRBD1. In nucleotides, the CDR3 is TGCAGCGTTCAGGGGGCCACTGAAGCTTTCTTT. Its translation is CSVQGATEAFF.